This TCR beta chain was sequenced in a study of tumor-infiltrating lymphocytes in primary liver carcinoma. Germline DNA was also extracted, while the blood RNA originated from unsorted whole blood. Comment on this clonotype: One junction end does not reproduce the germline sequence, and a read error may be involved.

TCR beta cDNA came from about 470 ng total RNA, primed with a constant-region primer. Three nested multiplex PCR rounds, a slightly modified ARM-PCR method, built the TCR beta libraries. Two initial PCR rounds of about 10 cycles each paired TRBV1-TRBV30 forward primers with a C-beta reverse primer. TCRdb ran MiXCR on the multiplex PCR reads and lists one entry per CDR3 protein. The table records approximately 300,000 distinct CDR3 sequences, approximately 60% of them present only once. Germline V CDR1 and CDR2: SGHAT, FQDESV (reference sequence). The CDR3 has 15 residues. The clonotype was recovered from a man aged 40-50 years with primary liver carcinoma and hepatitis B virus infection. The genes are TRBV11-1 and TRBJ2-7; unclear D gene. Sample: peripheral blood. The CDR3 DNA reads as TGTGCCAGCAGCCATGCTACCTACAGCTCCTACGAGCTGTACTTC. It encodes CASSHATYSSYELYF.